This T cell receptor (beta chain) was captured by sequencing in a study of identical twins. Broader study findings: For out-of-frame beta sequences, excess twin sharing was weaker. Compared with unrelated sharing, twin-shared out-of-frame alpha sequences had more low-probability sequences. Cross-sectional statistics underpinned the conclusions; the same donors were not followed.

The germline V gene encodes CDR1 ENHRY and CDR2 SYGVKD. V trimming: 2 bases; J trimming: 5 bases; junction bases outside the gene matches: 7. The CDR3 extends over 15 amino acids. As for this clonotype: The antigen remains undetermined.

One entry per CDR3 protein, called by TCRdb with MiXCR from the 5' RACE reads. This table has around 340,000 distinct CDR3 sequences, roughly an eighth appearing once. These data are also associated with another study on yellow fever vaccine responses in identical twins. That source notes: In identical twins, vaccine T cell responses appeared partly shared and partly individual.

This receptor was identified in a woman aged 18-29 years in good health. The chain uses TRBV10-3 and TRBJ2-5, with 8 positions matching TRBD1. Specimen: CD8+ T cells sorted from blood. The CDR3 coding sequence is TGTGCCATCAGTGAGAACAGGGGGTCTGACGAGACCCAGTACTTC. Translated: CAISENRGSDETQYF.